This TCR gamma chain was observed in a study of gamma-delta chains in newborns, infants, children. The overall study: Microbial exposure reportedly drives polyclonal innate γδ T cell expansion after birth.

Unmatched junction bases numbered 3, after V lost 1 base and J lost 6 bases. The CDR3 contains 16 residues. Per the germline V gene, CDR1 is GITISATS and CDR2 is ISYDGTV (reference sequence). In its sample, this clone is large. TCRdb fed the reads to CATT. The sample has over 500 gamma-chain clones; approximately 40% are singletons. The material sequenced was blood. The receptor was derived from a child who was a newborn, infant or young child, either healthy, febrile or measles-vaccinated (not recorded which). This chain connects TRGV9 to TRGJP. CDR3: CALWEVPELGKKIKVF. The CDR3 bases are TGTGCCTTGTGGGAGGTTCCAGAGTTGGGCAAAAAAATCAAGGTATTT.